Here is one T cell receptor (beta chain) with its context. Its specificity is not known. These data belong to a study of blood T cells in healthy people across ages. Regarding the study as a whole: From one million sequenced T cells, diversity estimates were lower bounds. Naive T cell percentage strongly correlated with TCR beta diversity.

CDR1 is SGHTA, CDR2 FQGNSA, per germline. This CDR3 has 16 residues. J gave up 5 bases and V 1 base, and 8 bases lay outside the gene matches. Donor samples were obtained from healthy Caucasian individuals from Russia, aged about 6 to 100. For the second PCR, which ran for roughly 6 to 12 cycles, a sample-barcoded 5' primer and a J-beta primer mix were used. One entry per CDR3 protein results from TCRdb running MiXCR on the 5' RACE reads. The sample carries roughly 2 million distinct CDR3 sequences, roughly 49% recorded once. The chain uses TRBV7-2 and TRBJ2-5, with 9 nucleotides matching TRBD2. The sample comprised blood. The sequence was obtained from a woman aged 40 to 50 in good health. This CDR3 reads CASSLVAGGLSETQYF. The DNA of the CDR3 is TGTGCCAGCAGCTTAGTTGCGGGGGGGCTCTCGGAGACCCAGTACTTC.